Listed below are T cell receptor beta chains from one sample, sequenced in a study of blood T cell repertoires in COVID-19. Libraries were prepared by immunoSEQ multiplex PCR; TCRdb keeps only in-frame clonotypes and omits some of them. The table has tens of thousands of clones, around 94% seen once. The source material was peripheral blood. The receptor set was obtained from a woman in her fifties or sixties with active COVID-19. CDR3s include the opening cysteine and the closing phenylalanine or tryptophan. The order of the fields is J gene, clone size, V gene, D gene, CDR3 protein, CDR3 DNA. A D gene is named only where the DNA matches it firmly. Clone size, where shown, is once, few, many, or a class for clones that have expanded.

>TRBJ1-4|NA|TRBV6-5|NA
CASSYNPTATNEKLFF
TGTGCCAGCAGTTACAACCCGACAGCGACTAATGAAAAACTGTTTTTT
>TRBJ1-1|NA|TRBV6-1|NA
CASSELRRGTTEAFF
TGTGCCAGCAGTGAATTAAGGAGGGGTACCACTGAAGCTTTCTTT
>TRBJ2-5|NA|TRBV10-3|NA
CAISARALIQETQYF
TGTGCCATCAGTGCCAGGGCCTTAATTCAAGAGACCCAGTACTTC
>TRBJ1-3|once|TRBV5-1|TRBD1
CASSMDRASGNTIYF
TGCGCCAGCAGCATGGACAGGGCCTCTGGAAACACCATATATTTT
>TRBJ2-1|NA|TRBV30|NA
CAWSLRRVEGNEQFF
TGTGCCTGGAGCCTAAGACGGGTAGAGGGCAATGAGCAGTTCTTC
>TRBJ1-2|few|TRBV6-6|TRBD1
CASSQGAYYGYTF
TGTGCCAGCAGTCAGGGGGCATACTATGGCTACACCTTC
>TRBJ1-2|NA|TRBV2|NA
CASRRQSLVGGYTF
TGTGCCAGCAGGAGACAGTCCCTAGTAGGCGGCTACACCTTC
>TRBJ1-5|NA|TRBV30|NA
CAWSQGQGNQPQHF
TGTGCCTGGAGCCAAGGGCAGGGAAATCAGCCCCAGCATTTT
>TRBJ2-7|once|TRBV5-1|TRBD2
CASSSLAGETYEQYF
TGCGCCAGCAGCTCACTAGCGGGGGAAACCTACGAGCAGTACTTC
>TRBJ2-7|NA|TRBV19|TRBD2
CASSMSSSGISYEQYF
TGTGCCAGTAGTATGTCGTCTAGCGGAATCTCCTACGAGCAGTACTTC
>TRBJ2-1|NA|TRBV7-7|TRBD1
CASSLGDRDRQFF
TGTGCTAGCAGCTTGGGGGACAGGGACCGACAGTTCTTC
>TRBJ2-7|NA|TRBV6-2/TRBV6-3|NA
CASSYIQDAYEQYF
TGTGCCAGCAGTTACATACAGGATGCCTACGAGCAGTACTTC
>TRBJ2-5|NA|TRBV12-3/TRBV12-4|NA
CASSSGGGGTQYF
TGTGCCAGCAGTTCCGGGGGCGGGGGGACCCAGTACTTC
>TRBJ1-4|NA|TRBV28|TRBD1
CASMQGAATNEKLFF
TGTGCCAGCATGCAGGGGGCAGCAACTAATGAAAAACTGTTTTTT
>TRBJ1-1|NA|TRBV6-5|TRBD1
CASRAPGQGTEAFF
TGTGCCAGCAGAGCCCCGGGACAGGGGACTGAAGCTTTCTTT
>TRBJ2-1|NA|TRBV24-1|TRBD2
CATSEAQRGYYNEQFF
TGTGCCACCAGTGAGGCCCAGCGGGGATACTACAATGAGCAGTTCTTC
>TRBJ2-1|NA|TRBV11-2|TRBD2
CATGRVRFF
TGTGCCACCGGGAGGGTAAGGTTCTTC
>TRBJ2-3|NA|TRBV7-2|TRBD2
CASSLASLAGTTDTQYF
TGTGCCAGCAGCTTAGCGAGTCTAGCGGGGACCACAGATACGCAGTATTTT
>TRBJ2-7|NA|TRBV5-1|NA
CASSRSGDSYEQYF
TGCGCCAGCAGTAGGTCAGGGGACTCCTACGAGCAGTACTTC